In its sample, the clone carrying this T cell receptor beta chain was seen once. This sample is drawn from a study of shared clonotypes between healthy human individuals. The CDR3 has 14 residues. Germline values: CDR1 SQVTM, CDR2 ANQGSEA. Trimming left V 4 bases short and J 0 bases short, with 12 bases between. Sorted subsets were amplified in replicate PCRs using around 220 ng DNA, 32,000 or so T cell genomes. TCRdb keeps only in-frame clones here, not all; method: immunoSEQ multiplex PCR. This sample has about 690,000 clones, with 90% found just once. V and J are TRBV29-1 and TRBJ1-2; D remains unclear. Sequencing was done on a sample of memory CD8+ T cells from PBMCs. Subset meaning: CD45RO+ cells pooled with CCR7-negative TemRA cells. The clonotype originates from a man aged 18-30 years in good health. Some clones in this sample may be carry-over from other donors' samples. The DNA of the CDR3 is TGCAGCGTTGGTCCTTCGCAAACTAACTATGGCTACACCTTC. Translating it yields CSVGPSQTNYGYTF.